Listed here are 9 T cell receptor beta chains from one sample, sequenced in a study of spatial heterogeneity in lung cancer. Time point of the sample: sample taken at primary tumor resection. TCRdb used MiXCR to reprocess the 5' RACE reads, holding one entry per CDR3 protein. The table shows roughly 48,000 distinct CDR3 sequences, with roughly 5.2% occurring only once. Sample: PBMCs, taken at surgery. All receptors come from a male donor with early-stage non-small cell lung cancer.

This chain's CDR3 is CSARDPFSSTYEQYF. CDR3 in DNA: TGCAGTGCTAGAGATCCCTTTTCCTCCACCTACGAGCAGTACTTC. V gene TRBV20-1 combines with J gene TRBJ2-7; D call uncertain. The CDR3 runs 15 residues. The V and J ends lost 0 bases and 2 bases respectively, with 14 bases between them. The germline V gene encodes CDR1 DFQATT and CDR2 SNEGSKA (reference sequence).

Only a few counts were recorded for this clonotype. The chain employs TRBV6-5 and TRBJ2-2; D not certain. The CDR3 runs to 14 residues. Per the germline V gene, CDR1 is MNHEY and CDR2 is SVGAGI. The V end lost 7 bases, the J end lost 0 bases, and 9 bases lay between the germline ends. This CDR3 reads CASITRTNTGELFF. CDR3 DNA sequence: TGTGCCAGCATAACGAGAACGAACACCGGGGAGCTGTTTTTT.

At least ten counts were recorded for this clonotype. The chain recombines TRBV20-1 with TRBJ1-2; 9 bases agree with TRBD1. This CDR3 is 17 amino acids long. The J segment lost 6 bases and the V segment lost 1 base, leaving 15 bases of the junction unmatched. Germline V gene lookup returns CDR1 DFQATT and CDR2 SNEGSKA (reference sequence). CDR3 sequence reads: CSARGLNPWDREDGYTF. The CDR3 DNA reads TGCAGTGCTAGAGGTCTCAATCCCTGGGACAGGGAAGATGGCTACACCTTC.

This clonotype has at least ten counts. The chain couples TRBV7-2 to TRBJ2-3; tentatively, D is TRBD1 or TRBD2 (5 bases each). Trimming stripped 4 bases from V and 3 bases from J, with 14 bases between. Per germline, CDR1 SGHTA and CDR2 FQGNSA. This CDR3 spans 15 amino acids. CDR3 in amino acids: CASSSQLGPTDTQYF. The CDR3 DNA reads TGTGCCAGCAGCTCGCAACTGGGACCGACAGATACGCAGTATTTT.

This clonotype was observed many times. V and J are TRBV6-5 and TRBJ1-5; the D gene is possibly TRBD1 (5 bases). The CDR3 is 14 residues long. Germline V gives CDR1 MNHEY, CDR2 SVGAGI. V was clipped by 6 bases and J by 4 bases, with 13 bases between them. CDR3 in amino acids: CASRKGGVNQPQHF. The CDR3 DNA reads TGTGCCAGCAGGAAGGGAGGGGTTAATCAGCCCCAGCATTTT.

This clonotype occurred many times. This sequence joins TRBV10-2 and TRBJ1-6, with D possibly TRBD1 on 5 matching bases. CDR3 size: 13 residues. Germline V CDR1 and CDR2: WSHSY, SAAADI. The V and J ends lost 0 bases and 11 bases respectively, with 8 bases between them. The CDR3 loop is CASSESGGPPLHF. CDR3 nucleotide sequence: TGCGCCAGCAGTGAGTCGGGGGGTCCACCCCTCCACTTT.

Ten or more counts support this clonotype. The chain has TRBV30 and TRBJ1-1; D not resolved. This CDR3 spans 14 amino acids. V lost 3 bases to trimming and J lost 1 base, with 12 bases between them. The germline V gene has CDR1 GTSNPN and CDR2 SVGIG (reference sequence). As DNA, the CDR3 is TGTGCCTGGAGAGGATACGTGAGGAACACTGAAGCTTTCTTT. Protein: CAWRGYVRNTEAFF.

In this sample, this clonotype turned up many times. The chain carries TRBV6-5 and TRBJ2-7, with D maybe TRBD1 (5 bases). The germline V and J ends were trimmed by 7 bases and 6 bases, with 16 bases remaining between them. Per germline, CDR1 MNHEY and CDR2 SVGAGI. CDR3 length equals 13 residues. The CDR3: CASKGKGRREQYF. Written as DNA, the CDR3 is TGTGCCAGCAAGGGTAAGGGGCGCCGCGAGCAGTACTTC.

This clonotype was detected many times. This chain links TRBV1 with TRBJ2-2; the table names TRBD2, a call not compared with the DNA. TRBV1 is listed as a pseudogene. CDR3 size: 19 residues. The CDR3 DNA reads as TGCACCAGCAGCCAAGAGGCTAGCGGGAGGGCCCGGAACACCGGGGAGCTGTTTTTT. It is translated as CTSSQEASGRARNTGELFF.